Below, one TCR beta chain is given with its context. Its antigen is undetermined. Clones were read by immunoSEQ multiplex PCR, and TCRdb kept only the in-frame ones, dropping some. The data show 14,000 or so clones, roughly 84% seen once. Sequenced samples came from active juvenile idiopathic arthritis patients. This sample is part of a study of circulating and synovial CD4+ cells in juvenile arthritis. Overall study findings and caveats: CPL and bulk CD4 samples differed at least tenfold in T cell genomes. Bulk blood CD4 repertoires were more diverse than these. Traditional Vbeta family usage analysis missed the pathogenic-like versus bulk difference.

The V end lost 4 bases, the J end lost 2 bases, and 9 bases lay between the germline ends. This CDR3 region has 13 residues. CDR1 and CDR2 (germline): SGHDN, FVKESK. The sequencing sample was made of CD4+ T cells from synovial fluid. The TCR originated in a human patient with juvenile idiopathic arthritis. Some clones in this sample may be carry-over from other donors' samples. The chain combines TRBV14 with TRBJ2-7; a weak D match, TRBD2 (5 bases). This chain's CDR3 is CASSPSGTYEQYF. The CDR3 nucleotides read TGTGCCAGCAGCCCCAGCGGCACCTACGAGCAGTACTTC.